Listed below are T cell receptor beta chains from one sample, sequenced in a study of blood T cell repertoires in COVID-19. Assay: immunoSEQ multiplex PCR; the TCRdb copy retains only in-frame clones and omits some. The sample records 15,000 to 20,000 clones, more than 75% being singletons. The sample was peripheral blood. These TCRs come from a man aged 55 to 70 with active or convalescent COVID-19. The CDR3 runs from the conserved cysteine through the conserved F or W. Fields, in order: V gene, J gene, D gene, CDR3 protein. A D gene is named only where the DNA matches it firmly.

>TRBV19|TRBJ1-1|-
CASSWGHHTEAFF
>TRBV14|TRBJ2-1|-
CASSQNSNEQFF
>TRBV3-1/TRBV3-2|TRBJ2-2|TRBD2
CASSQFGGETGELFF
>TRBV29-1|TRBJ1-1|-
CSSVTGNTEAFF
>TRBV24-1|TRBJ1-1|-
CATSDSTTDNTEAFF
>TRBV10-3|TRBJ2-3|TRBD2
CAISGAGEDTQYF
>TRBV29-1|TRBJ2-5|-
CSGGSGEVYQETQYF
>TRBV18|TRBJ1-1|-
CASSNGNTEAFF
>TRBV2|TRBJ1-2|-
CASSQEQGSYGYTF
>TRBV5-6|TRBJ2-7|TRBD1
CASSRQGAYEQYF
>TRBV5-6|TRBJ2-7|TRBD1
CASLPGQLLNEQYF
>TRBV3-1/TRBV3-2|TRBJ1-5|-
CASSQDSQGWQPQHF
>TRBV7-2|TRBJ2-2|TRBD2
CASSLLSGRASGGELFF
>TRBV11-3|TRBJ1-3|-
CASSLEIGGRPGNTIYF
>TRBV18|TRBJ2-1|TRBD2
CASSPYSSGFRGEQFF
>TRBV19|TRBJ1-5|-
CASSRQTNQPQHF
>TRBV28|TRBJ1-1|TRBD1
CASSSQGRAFF
>TRBV2|TRBJ1-6|-
CASSERNSYNSPLHF
>TRBV7-2|TRBJ2-1|TRBD2
CASSSPTRGSGGSYNEQFF
>TRBV10-3|TRBJ2-1|TRBD2
CAIRGEGLAGGRDEQFF
>TRBV5-1|TRBJ1-1|TRBD1
CASSENQGVGNTEAFF
>TRBV28|TRBJ1-4|TRBD1
CASSLLTGGLSNEKLFF
>TRBV7-3|TRBJ2-1|-
CASSWTVKNEQFF
>TRBV27|TRBJ1-2|TRBD1
CASSSWTGWSPYGYTF
>TRBV9|TRBJ1-2|-
CASSQKQGHDYGYTF
>TRBV19|TRBJ2-2|-
CASSIRGGELFF
>TRBV6-5|TRBJ2-7|TRBD1
CASTDRVKNEQYF
>TRBV19|TRBJ2-7|-
CASSIRRGPEQYF
>TRBV6-2/TRBV6-3|TRBJ2-3|-
CASSPQQGRTDTQYF
>TRBV28|TRBJ2-7|TRBD2
CASSFALAVLSYEQYF
>TRBV10-3|TRBJ2-7|-
CAISGDSEQYF
>TRBV4-2|TRBJ2-3|TRBD2
CASSQDGRGGDTQYF
>TRBV6-6|TRBJ1-5|-
CASRLQGSNQPQHF
>TRBV28|TRBJ2-7|-
CASRAGYEQYF
>TRBV30|TRBJ2-3|TRBD2
CAWASGSADTQYF
>TRBV9|TRBJ2-3|-
CASSVEAQLSASSTDTQYF
>TRBV20-1|TRBJ1-2|TRBD1
CSAWTGGYTF
>TRBV9|TRBJ2-3|TRBD2
CASSPGRATHTDTQYF
>TRBV5-4|TRBJ1-4|TRBD1
CASSREPRDRGEKLFF
>TRBV5-6|TRBJ1-2|TRBD1
CASSLYMDRGFGYTF
>TRBV6-1|TRBJ1-2|-
CASSDPGNYGYTF
>TRBV29-1|TRBJ1-1|-
CSIFRGGVRVEAFF
>TRBV27|TRBJ2-7|-
CASTQGRREQYF
>TRBV19|TRBJ1-1|-
CASRAVNTEAFF
>TRBV30|TRBJ1-1|-
CAWSVWSSEAFF
>TRBV5-4|TRBJ1-2|-
CASSPGNANYGYTF
>TRBV10-3|TRBJ1-2|-
CAISEDRYYGYTF
>TRBV2|TRBJ1-4|-
CASNPGWGEKLFF
>TRBV28|TRBJ1-5|-
CASSLPGLRQPQHF
>TRBV12-5|TRBJ2-1|TRBD1
CASGPAPGQGINEQFF
>TRBV7-9|TRBJ1-1|TRBD1
CASSLGAGGNTEAFF
>TRBV7-2|TRBJ1-2|TRBD1
CASSSQGALGYGYTF